In its sample, the clone carrying this TCR beta chain was seen many times. No antigen is known for it. The CDR3 end falls 3 residues outside the read, so it is completed with the germline J gene. Patients and controls were mostly of Caucasian heritage. The data derive from a study of T cell clonality in common variable immunodeficiency. Study conclusions and caveats: Fewer deletions and N-nucleotide insertions were reportedly seen in common variable immunodeficiency TCR beta sequences.

The germline V gene has CDR1 GTSNPN and CDR2 SVGIG (reference sequence). CDR3 length: 12 residues. The protocol was immunoSEQ multiplex PCR, while the TCRdb copy is restricted to in-frame clones and leaves out a portion. This sample has around 25,000 clones, each found more than once. This chain links TRBV30 with TRBJ1-5, with a tentative D call TRBD1 (5 bases). The sequenced sample consisted of peripheral blood mononuclear cells. The clonotype comes from a human donor with common variable immunodeficiency. The CDR3 sequence: CAWREGQGPQHF. The covered CDR3 bases are TGTGCCTGGAGAGAGGGCCAGGGACCC.